This TCR beta chain appears in the sequencing data of a study of cytomegalovirus exposure and HLA in healthy donors. Looked up from germline, CDR1 is WSHSY and CDR2 is SAAADI. The V segment lost 7 bases and the J segment 2 bases; nucleotides outside the gene matches: 6. The CDR3 sequence is 14 residues long. With regard to this clone: Its matching antigen is unknown.

This PCR relied on a set of 60 Vbeta primers and 13 Jbeta primers. The assay was immunoSEQ multiplex PCR, and TCRdb's table has in-frame clones only and misses some. The top ten hold under 2.5% of the sample, which has some 160,000 clones, around 77% seen once. Findings of the study overall: The study recorded more than 150 TCR beta chains that were cytomegalovirus-associated. Reported findings show TCR beta sequences accurately forecast HLA-A and HLA-B alleles in most subjects. Later on, analysis showed that most CMV-associated TCR beta chains appeared to be HLA-restricted.

The sample consisted of PBMCs. The clonotype originates from a man between 60 and 75 years old in good health and CMV-seronegative. The chain is built from TRBV10-2 and TRBJ2-3; 7 nucleotides line up with TRBD2. The CDR3 nucleotides read TGCGCCAGCAAACCAGCGGGGACCACAGATACGCAGTATTTT. Translated: CASKPAGTTDTQYF.